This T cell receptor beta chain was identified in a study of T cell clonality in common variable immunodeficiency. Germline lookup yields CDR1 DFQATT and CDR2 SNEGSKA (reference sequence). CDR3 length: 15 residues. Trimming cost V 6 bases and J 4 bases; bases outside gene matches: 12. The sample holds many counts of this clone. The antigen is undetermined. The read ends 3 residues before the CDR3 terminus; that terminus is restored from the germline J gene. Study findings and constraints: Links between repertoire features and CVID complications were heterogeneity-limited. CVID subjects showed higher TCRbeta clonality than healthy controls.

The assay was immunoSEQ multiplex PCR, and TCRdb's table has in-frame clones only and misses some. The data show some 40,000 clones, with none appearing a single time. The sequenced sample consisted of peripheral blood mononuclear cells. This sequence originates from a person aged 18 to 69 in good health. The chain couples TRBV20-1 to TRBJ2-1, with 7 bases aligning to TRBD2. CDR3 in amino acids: CSAEGRASGYNEQFF. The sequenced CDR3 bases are TGCAGTGCAGAGGGACGGGCTAGCGGTTACAATGAG.